This TCR beta chain was identified during a study of shared clonotypes between healthy human individuals. V shed 5 bases, J shed 4 bases, and the junction held 4 bases outside the gene matches. CDR3 length: 13 residues. Looked up from germline, CDR1 is MDHEN and CDR2 is SYDVKM. Per sorted-subset replicate PCR, input was approximately 180 ng DNA, representing about 32,000 T cell genomes. Method: immunoSEQ multiplex PCR; TCRdb's copy keeps in-frame clones and lacks some. The sample consists of a few million clones, just over 90% of them appearing once. The chain combines TRBV28 with TRBJ2-5; 7 positions agree with TRBD2. Material for sequencing was naive CD4+ T cells from PBMCs. Subset of the sample: CD45RA+ positively selected. The clonotype comes from a man aged 18 to 35 in good health. Some clones in this sample may be carry-over from other donors' samples. CDR3 in DNA: TGTGCCAGCAGTAAGGGACTAAGAGAGACCCAGTACTTC. Protein: CASSKGLRETQYF.